The 14 T cell receptor beta chains presented below share a single source sample, sequenced in a study of cytomegalovirus exposure and HLA in healthy donors. A multiplex PCR was run with 60 Vbeta primers and 13 Jbeta primers. Generated by immunoSEQ multiplex PCR, the TCRdb table keeps only in-frame clones and is missing some. The table has roughly 230,000 clones, approximately 78% seen once. Sequencing used PBMCs. All receptors come from a boy younger than 18 in good health and CMV-seronegative.

CDR3 loop: CASRGPTDTQYF. CDR3 bases: TGTGCCAGCAGGGGGCCGACAGATACGCAGTATTTT. The rearrangement uses TRBV6-4 and TRBJ2-3, with D tentatively TRBD1 (5 bases). The CDR3 is 12 residues long. Germline V gene data show CDR1 as MRHNA and CDR2 as SNTAGT. The V and J ends lost 6 bases and 3 bases respectively, with 7 bases between them.

CDR3 nucleotides: TGTGCCAGCAGCGCGGACAGACCTAATTCACCCCTCCACTTT. This encodes CASSADRPNSPLHF. This rearrangement joins TRBV9 to TRBJ1-6, with D possibly TRBD1 on 6 matching bases. Germline CDR1 SGDLS, CDR2 YYNGEE. The V gene lost 3 bases and the J gene lost 6 bases, with 10 bases spanning the gap. The CDR3 covers 14 residues.

V gene TRBV30 combines with J gene TRBJ1-3; the D gene is possibly TRBD1 (5 bases). Germline assignment: CDR1 GTSNPN and CDR2 SVGIG (reference sequence). Trimming cost V 2 bases and J 0 bases, with 11 bases left between them. CDR3 size: 15 residues. The CDR3 spells CAWSHDSHSGNTIYF. CDR3 DNA: TGTGCCTGGAGTCATGACAGTCACTCTGGAAACACCATATATTTT.

V gene TRBV5-1 combines with J gene TRBJ1-3; the D is unclear. This CDR3 comprises 15 residues. Germline CDR1 reads SGHRS; CDR2 reads YFSETQ. V lost 2 bases and J lost 0, with 9 bases in between. CDR3 DNA sequence: TGCGCCAGCAGCTTTGAGCCCTTCTCTGGAAACACCATATATTTT. This gives the protein CASSFEPFSGNTIYF.

The chain couples TRBV9 to TRBJ2-3; TRBD2 agrees at 12 bases. The CDR3 spans 15 residues. CDR1 and CDR2 (germline): SGDLS, YYNGEE. J was trimmed by 4 bases and V by 3 bases; bases with no gene match: 3. The chain's CDR3 is CASSASGREADTQYF. The CDR3 DNA reads TGTGCCAGCAGCGCTAGCGGGAGGGAGGCAGATACGCAGTATTTT.

The CDR3 region is CASSLMGDEKLFF. In nucleotides, the CDR3 is TGTGCCAGCAGCTTAATGGGAGATGAAAAACTGTTTTTT. The chain is built from TRBV7-9 and TRBJ1-4; D is unclear. Trimming took 2 bases from V and 6 from J, leaving 7 bases between them. Germline V gene data show CDR1 as SEHNR and CDR2 as FQNEAQ (reference sequence). The CDR3 is 13 residues long. The full variable domain, completed using reference TRBV7-9 and TRBJ1-4, is DTGVSQNPRHKITKRGQNVTFRCDPISEHNRLYWYRQTLGQGPEFLTYFQNEAQLEKSRLLSDRFSAERPKGSFSTLEIQRTEQGDSAMYLCASSLMGDEKLFFGSGTQLSVL.

This chain joins TRBV18 and TRBJ1-2; D gene ambiguous. V was shortened by 2 bases and J by 8 bases, with 27 bases between the two germline ends. CDR1 KGHSH and CDR2 LQKENI come from the germline V gene. The CDR3 has 18 amino acids. The CDR3 spells CASSPSYAETNHLEGYTF. As DNA, the CDR3 is TGTGCCAGCTCACCATCGTACGCAGAAACCAACCATTTGGAGGGCTACACCTTC.

The CDR3 here is CASSNPGTGVVPQHF. CDR3 DNA: TGTGCCAGCAGCAATCCCGGGACAGGGGTCGTCCCCCAGCATTTT. V gene TRBV11-3 combines with J gene TRBJ1-5; 10 bases match TRBD1. Germline lookup yields CDR1 SGHNT and CDR2 YENEEA. The CDR3 spans 15 residues. The J segment lost 10 bases and the V segment lost 5 bases, leaving 11 bases of the junction unmatched.

This clone was recorded once. The V and J genes are TRBV4-1 and TRBJ2-7; 12 bases align to TRBD2. The germline V gene has CDR1 MGHRA and CDR2 YSYEKL. J gave up 1 base and V 4 bases, and 5 bases lay outside the gene matches. The CDR3 is 16 amino acids. The CDR3 reads CASSPLAGGESYEQYF. CDR3 nucleotides: TGCGCCAGCAGCCCCCTAGCGGGGGGGGAATCCTACGAGCAGTACTTC.

This chain uses TRBV5-4 with TRBJ2-5; a weak D match, TRBD2 (6 bases). CDR1 and CDR2 from the germline V gene are SGHNT and YYREEE (reference sequence). The CDR3 has 14 amino acids. V was pared by 2 bases and J by 5 bases, with 13 bases between. This CDR3 is CASSFLRDGETQYF. The CDR3 DNA reads as TGTGCCAGCAGCTTTCTGCGGGACGGCGAGACCCAGTACTTC.

Concerning this clone: The sample contains more than one DNA sequence encoding this CDR3. The chain is built from TRBV2 and TRBJ2-1; TRBD1 matches 7 bases. The CDR3 extends over 15 amino acids. After removal of 2 bases from V and 3 bases from J, the junction contained 4 bases not matched to a gene. CDR1 and CDR2 (germline): SNHLY, FYNNEI. The DNA for the CDR3 is TGTGCCAGCAGTGAAATGGGGACAGTCTACAATGAGCAGTTCTTC. Amino acids: CASSEMGTVYNEQFF.

The CDR3 sequence: CASSYSWGNGNTIYF. For the CDR3, the DNA is TGTGCCAGCAGTTACTCGTGGGGCAATGGAAACACCATATATTTT. The chain recombines TRBV6-5 with TRBJ1-3; D may be TRBD1 (5 bases). This CDR3 has 15 amino acids. The V gene lost 0 bases and the J gene lost 3 bases, with 9 bases spanning the gap. Germline CDR1 is MNHEY and CDR2 is SVGAGI.

This chain links TRBV4-1 with TRBJ1-1, with D maybe TRBD1 (5 bases). CDR1 and CDR2 from the germline V gene are MGHRA and YSYEKL. Trimming pared 4 bases from V and 6 bases from J, leaving 21 bases between. The length of the CDR3 is 16 residues. The CDR3 reads CASSPEATSRAAEAFF. The CDR3, as DNA: TGCGCCAGCAGCCCCGAGGCTACGAGCAGGGCCGCTGAAGCTTTCTTT.

The rearrangement links TRBV9 to TRBJ1-4; D gene uncertain. CDR3 length: 15 amino acids. The germline V gene has CDR1 SGDLS and CDR2 YYNGEE. V shed 2 bases and J shed 0 bases, with 8 bases lying between them. CDR3 sequence: CASSVEAATNEKLFF. CDR3 coding DNA: TGTGCCAGCAGCGTTGAGGCTGCAACTAATGAAAAACTGTTTTTT.